The 18 T cell receptor beta chains below were found in one sample sequenced in a study of blood T cell repertoires in COVID-19. Assay used: immunoSEQ multiplex PCR; TCRdb lists only in-frame clones, some missing. The sample yields roughly 66,000 clones, less than 85% seen once. Sequencing was carried out using peripheral blood. These receptors originate from a man aged 55 to 70 with acute or convalescent COVID-19.

The chain employs TRBV10-3 and TRBJ1-6; tentative D call: TRBD1 (5 bases). The V end was cut by 6 bases, the J end by 0 bases, with 30 bases between. In germline, CDR1 is ENHRY, CDR2 SYGVKD. The CDR3 totals 22 residues. The CDR3: CAIRVSGDGDEGLSSYNSPLHF. For the CDR3, the DNA is TGTGCCATCAGGGTTTCCGGGGACGGTGACGAAGGACTAAGCTCCTATAATTCACCCCTCCACTTT.

This rearrangement joins TRBV7-2 to TRBJ2-1, with TRBD1 identical over 12 bases. The CDR3 is made up of 15 amino acids. Per the germline V gene, CDR1 is SGHTA and CDR2 is FQGNSA. The V segment lost 3 bases and the J segment 6 bases; nucleotides outside the gene matches: 3. The CDR3 region is CASSFMGQGANEQFF. CDR3 in DNA: TGTGCCAGCAGCTTTATGGGACAGGGGGCCAATGAGCAGTTCTTC.

This clone appeared a few times. The gene calls are TRBV30 and TRBJ1-5; 10 positions agree with TRBD1. Germline V gene data show CDR1 as GTSNPN and CDR2 as SVGIG (reference sequence). CDR3 length equals 15 residues. The J segment lost 7 bases and the V segment lost 3 bases, leaving 9 bases of the junction unmatched. The CDR3 reads CAWRPGTGERQPQHF. DNA of the CDR3: TGTGCCTGGAGGCCGGGGACAGGGGAGCGGCAGCCCCAGCATTTT.

This clone was seen more than once but under ten times. The V gene is TRBV4-3, the J gene TRBJ1-6; unclear D gene. Looked up from germline, CDR1 is LGHNA and CDR2 is YSLEER. The V gene lost 0 bases and the J gene lost 7 bases, with 10 bases spanning the gap. The CDR3 sequence is 15 residues long. The CDR3 reads CASSQDPGFNSPLHF. DNA of the CDR3: TGCGCCAGCAGCCAAGACCCGGGATTCAATTCACCCCTCCACTTT.

The chain is built from TRBV4-1 and TRBJ1-6; unclear D gene. From germline, CDR1 is MGHRA and CDR2 YSYEKL. Deletions cut 0 bases from V and 9 bases from J, with 9 bases between. The CDR3 is made up of 14 amino acids. The CDR3 region is CASSQDDSLSPLHF. The DNA of the CDR3 is TGCGCCAGCAGCCAAGATGATAGTCTTTCACCCCTCCACTTT.

J is TRBJ2-2 and V is TRBV5-1; 9 bases agree with TRBD1. This CDR3 region has 15 residues. The J segment lost 3 bases and the V segment lost 5 bases, leaving 5 bases of the junction unmatched. Per germline, CDR1 SGHRS and CDR2 YFSETQ. CDR3 protein: CASRHGQGYTGELFF. In DNA form, the CDR3 reads TGCGCCAGCAGGCATGGACAGGGGTACACCGGGGAGCTGTTTTTT.

This clone was observed once. The chain carries TRBV27 and TRBJ1-6, with D possibly matching TRBD1 (5 bases). Per the germline V gene, CDR1 is MNHEY and CDR2 is SMNVEV (reference sequence). The V gene lost 6 bases and the J gene lost 10 bases, with 16 bases spanning the gap. CDR3 length: 14 amino acids. In DNA, the CDR3 is TGTGCCAGCAGCACCGCAGGGCTAGAGTCACCCCTCCACTTT. Translated, it gives CASSTAGLESPLHF.

The chain is built from TRBV30 and TRBJ1-1; tentative D call: TRBD1 (5 bases). Trimming left V 4 bases short and J 1 base short, with 7 bases between. Looked up from germline, CDR1 is GTSNPN and CDR2 is SVGIG (reference sequence). CDR3 size: 12 residues. The chain's CDR3 is CAWTGGNTEAFF. DNA of the CDR3: TGTGCCTGGACCGGGGGGAACACTGAAGCTTTCTTT.

V gene TRBV30 combines with J gene TRBJ1-4; maybe TRBD1 (6 bases). Germline V gives CDR1 GTSNPN, CDR2 SVGIG (reference sequence). V was shortened by 8 bases and J by 8 bases, with 27 bases between the two germline ends. The CDR3 is 16 amino acids. DNA of the CDR3: TGTGCCACGGATCGGTTTACAGGAGTAAGGGGGGAAAAACTGTTTTTT. Its protein product is CATDRFTGVRGEKLFF.

The CDR3 is CASSLVPTSTDTQYF. CDR3 nucleotides: TGTGCCAGCAGCTTAGTGCCAACTAGCACAGATACGCAGTATTTT. This chain connects TRBV7-6 to TRBJ2-3; D remains ambiguous. Trimming pared 1 base from V and 0 bases from J, leaving 8 bases between. The CDR3 consists of 15 residues. The V gene's germline CDR1 is SGHVS and CDR2 FNYEAQ.

The V gene is TRBV5-4, the J gene TRBJ2-5; TRBD2 matches 9 bases. The germline CDR1 and CDR2 sequences are SGHNT and YYREEE (reference sequence). V lost 1 base, J lost 5 bases, and 9 bases stayed unmatched. CDR3 length: 16 residues. This chain's CDR3 is CASSLPGRGGQETQYF. The DNA of the CDR3 is TGTGCCAGCAGCTTGCCTGGGCGGGGGGGCCAGGAGACCCAGTACTTC.

Note on this clone: The sample holds other DNA sequences that translate to the same CDR3. This chain links TRBV3-1 (or the pseudogene TRBV3-2) with TRBJ1-3; D is ambiguous. This CDR3 contains 13 residues. V lost 4 bases and J 1 base, leaving 5 bases between the germline ends. Germline V CDR1 and CDR2: LGHDT, YNNKEL (reference sequence). CDR3 region: CASSPYSGNTIYF. DNA for the CDR3: TGTGCCAGCAGCCCGTATTCTGGAAACACCATATATTTT.

DNA for the CDR3: TGTGCCAGCAGCTTTGGACAAGATAATGAAAAACTGTTTTTT. This translates into CASSFGQDNEKLFF. V gene TRBV7-9 combines with J gene TRBJ1-4; a weak D match, TRBD1 (5 bases). V dropped 3 bases and J dropped 4 bases, with 9 bases sitting between them. The germline V gene has CDR1 SEHNR and CDR2 FQNEAQ (reference sequence). The CDR3 covers 14 residues. Based on the CDR3 plus reference TRBV7-9 and TRBJ1-4, the full variable domain is DTGVSQNPRHKITKRGQNVTFRCDPISEHNRLYWYRQTLGQGPEFLTYFQNEAQLEKSRLLSDRFSAERPKGSFSTLEIQRTEQGDSAMYLCASSFGQDNEKLFFGSGTQLSVL.

The chain has TRBV19 and TRBJ1-4, with TRBD1 identical over 7 bases. The CDR3 runs 13 residues. V lost 9 bases, J lost 5 bases, and 6 bases stayed unmatched. Looked up from germline, CDR1 is LNHDA and CDR2 is SQIVND (reference sequence). The CDR3 region is CASRDSQNEKLFF. As DNA, the CDR3 is TGTGCCAGCCGGGACAGCCAAAATGAAAAACTGTTTTTT.

CDR3 coding DNA: TGCGCCAGCAGCTTGGGGGAGCGGACTAATGAAAAACTGTTTTTT. This sequence encodes CASSLGERTNEKLFF. The V call is TRBV5-1, the J call TRBJ1-4; D is unresolved. Per germline, CDR1 SGHRS and CDR2 YFSETQ. The CDR3 runs 15 residues. The V and J ends lost 0 bases and 2 bases respectively, with 8 bases between them.

The chain employs TRBV9 and TRBJ2-2, with D possibly matching TRBD1 (7 bases). From germline, CDR1 is SGDLS and CDR2 YYNGEE. V was pared by 4 bases and J by 5 bases, with 33 bases between. The CDR3 is 21 amino acids. This chain's CDR3 is CASSPKPGAGGGLILTGELFF. DNA of the CDR3: TGTGCCAGCAGCCCGAAACCGGGGGCTGGAGGGGGCCTAATTTTAACCGGGGAGCTGTTTTTT. Looking up the rest from reference TRBV9 and TRBJ2-2 gives the full variable domain: DSGVTQTPKHLITATGQRVTLRCSPRSGDLSVYWYQQSLDQGLQFLIQYYNGEERAKGNILERFSAQQFPDLHSELNLSSLELGDSALYFCASSPKPGAGGGLILTGELFFGEGSRLTVL.

V usage is TRBV7-2 and J usage is TRBJ1-1; TRBD1 agrees at 7 bases. V was clipped by 5 bases and J by 0 bases; unmatched bases: 3. The V gene's germline CDR1 is SGHTA and CDR2 FQGNSA. The CDR3 has 14 residues. The CDR3 here is CASSVDRVNTEAFF. CDR3 sequence (DNA): TGTGCCAGCAGCGTCGACAGGGTGAACACTGAAGCTTTCTTT.

CDR3 sequence reads: CASSLSESRTEAFF. CDR3 coding DNA: TGTGCCAGCAGTTTATCGGAGAGTCGGACTGAAGCTTTCTTT. This rearrangement joins TRBV27 to TRBJ1-1; D uncertain. Trimming removed 0 bases from V and 5 bases from J, with 10 bases in between. CDR1 is MNHEY, CDR2 SMNVEV, per germline (reference sequence). The CDR3 runs to 14 residues.